The present T cell receptor beta chain was sequenced within a study of blood T cell repertoires in COVID-19. Sequencing used immunoSEQ multiplex PCR; TCRdb keeps in-frame clones, though not all of them. The sample lists tens of thousands of clones; approximately 70% were seen once. Trimming shortened V by 3 bases and J by 2 bases, and 13 bases separated the two germline ends. The germline V gene encodes CDR1 DFQATT and CDR2 SNEGSKA (reference sequence). This CDR3 contains 14 residues. Material for sequencing was peripheral blood. The rearrangement links TRBV20-1 to TRBJ2-5, with a weak D call TRBD2 (6 bases). The sequence was collected from a man older than 75 with acute or convalescent COVID-19. CDR3 nucleotide sequence: TGCAGTGCTAGTAAAGGTAGCGGACAAGAGACCCAGTACTTC. Translated: CSASKGSGQETQYF.